The next 21 T cell receptor beta chains were all read from a single sample in a study of shared clonotypes between healthy human individuals (dated by TCRdb to about 2020). To prepare the library, the immunoSEQ multiplex PCR assay was applied. TCRdb carries this immuneACCESS record with in-frame sequences only. Its versions omit some clonotypes, under half of them owing to an unresolved V gene in the studies checked, with the rest unexplained. This sample holds around 2.3 million clones; nearly 97% were observed only once. About 0.13% of the sample rests with the top ten. Sequencing was carried out using naive CD4+ T cells sorted from blood. The meaning of the sample's cell subset or site label: CD45RA+ positively selected. The receptors shown here come from a young man in good health.

The genes are TRBV4-1 and TRBJ1-6; 7 bases match TRBD1. Germline CDR1 is MGHRA and CDR2 is YSYEKL. The V gene end was trimmed by 0 bases and the J gene end by 14 bases; junction bases not matched to a gene: 16. This CDR3 is 17 amino acids long. The CDR3 sequence: CASSQDVNRGGRGALHF. In DNA, the CDR3 is TGCGCCAGCAGCCAAGATGTCAACAGGGGAGGCCGTGGGGCCCTCCACTTT.

This sequence joins TRBV7-2 and TRBJ2-5; possibly TRBD2 for D (5 bases). Per germline, CDR1 SGHTA and CDR2 FQGNSA. The CDR3 runs 14 residues. The V gene lost 4 bases and the J gene lost 7 bases, with 16 bases spanning the gap. The CDR3 coding sequence is TGTGCCAGCAGCTCCGGACTCGCCTCGGGGACCCAGTACTTC. It codes for CASSSGLASGTQYF.

The V call is TRBV5-5, the J call TRBJ2-5, with a weak D call TRBD2 (6 bases). The V gene's germline CDR1 is SGHKS and CDR2 YYEKEE (reference sequence). The V gene lost 3 bases and the J gene lost 1 base, with 16 bases spanning the gap. The CDR3 totals 16 residues. The DNA of the CDR3 is TGTGCCAGCAGCTGGAGGGGTGGAAACATCCAAGAGACCCAGTACTTC. As protein: CASSWRGGNIQETQYF.

The chain employs TRBV5-6 and TRBJ1-5; D perhaps matches TRBD1 (5 bases). Germline CDR1 SGHDT, CDR2 YYEEEE. V dropped 4 bases and J dropped 4 bases, with 12 bases sitting between them. This CDR3 has 14 amino acids. CDR3 loop: CASSRPGGNQPQHF. CDR3 DNA sequence: TGTGCCAGCAGCCGTCCTGGGGGTAATCAGCCCCAGCATTTT.

The chain's CDR3 is CASSVGGQLNTEAFF. DNA of the CDR3: TGTGCCAGCAGCGTAGGGGGACAGCTGAACACTGAAGCTTTCTTT. The chain combines TRBV9 with TRBJ1-1, with 7 bases matching TRBD1. Germline values: CDR1 SGDLS, CDR2 YYNGEE. V trimming: 0 bases; J trimming: 0 bases; junction bases outside the gene matches: 2. This CDR3 has 15 amino acids.

CDR3 residues: CASSHRTAANYGYTF. CDR3 bases: TGTGCCAGCAGCCACCGGACGGCTGCTAACTATGGCTACACCTTC. The chain combines TRBV27 with TRBJ1-2; D uncertain. The germline gives CDR1 MNHEY, CDR2 SMNVEV (reference sequence). Between the trimmed V and J ends, which lost 6 bases and 0 bases, there was a span of 14 bases. This CDR3 contains 15 residues.

The genes are TRBV6-5 and TRBJ2-7; D not resolved. Germline V lookup: CDR1 MNHEY, CDR2 SVGAGI. The CDR3 has 11 amino acids. V dropped 7 bases and J dropped 7 bases, with 11 bases sitting between them. CDR3 nucleotides: TGTGCCAGCATAGGTGGTAGGGAGCAGTACTTC. Its protein product is CASIGGREQYF.

A few counts support this clone. The rearrangement uses TRBV30 and TRBJ1-2; 7 bases fit TRBD1. This CDR3 is built from 14 residues. Germline CDR1 GTSNPN, CDR2 SVGIG (reference sequence). Germline trimming cut 1 base from V and 5 bases from J; bases unmatched to any gene: 7. For the CDR3, the DNA is TGTGCCTGGAGTGCCACAGGGGAAAATTATGGCTACACCTTC. This sequence encodes CAWSATGENYGYTF.

The chain combines TRBV29-1 with TRBJ2-1; 7 bases are shared with TRBD2. CDR3 length equals 15 residues. CDR1 is SQVTM and CDR2 is ANQGSEA in the germline V gene. Trimming took 5 bases from V and 0 from J; bases not matched to a gene: 7. The CDR3 region is CSVSGGGSSYNEQFF. In DNA, the CDR3 is TGCAGCGTTTCGGGGGGAGGGAGCTCCTACAATGAGCAGTTCTTC.

DNA for the CDR3: TGTGCTAGTGGTAGGGGATCGAGCTCCTACAATGAGCAGTTCTTC. Its protein is CASGRGSSSYNEQFF. The chain uses TRBV12-5 and TRBJ2-1; TRBD1 might be the D (5 bases). V was pared by 5 bases and J by 0 bases, with 11 bases between. CDR1 and CDR2 from the germline V gene are LGHNT and FRNRAP. This CDR3 has 15 residues.

The chain carries TRBV5-6 and TRBJ2-7; 14 nucleotides agree with TRBD2. V lost 0 bases, J lost 2 bases, and 1 base stayed unmatched. CDR1 is SGHDT and CDR2 is YYEEEE in the germline V gene. The CDR3 covers 16 residues. CDR3 coding DNA: TGTGCCAGCAGCTTGGAGACTAGCGGGAGGGCCTACGAGCAGTACTTC. Protein product: CASSLETSGRAYEQYF.

The genes are TRBV30 and TRBJ1-6, with unresolved D. This CDR3 contains 12 residues. Germline CDR1 is GTSNPN and CDR2 is SVGIG (reference sequence). The germline V and J ends were trimmed by 3 bases and 7 bases, with 7 bases remaining between them. The CDR3: CAWSLQNSPLHF. For the CDR3, the DNA is TGTGCCTGGAGCCTCCAAAATTCACCCCTCCACTTT.

The chain links TRBV11-2 to TRBJ2-5, with D perhaps assigned TRBD1 or TRBD2 (5 bases each). The CDR3 extends over 16 amino acids. V was clipped by 5 bases and J by 4 bases, with 20 bases between them. Germline V gives CDR1 SGHAT, CDR2 FQNNGV. CDR3: CASSPPYPGPSETQYF. The CDR3 bases are TGTGCCAGCAGCCCCCCTTACCCGGGGCCCTCAGAGACCCAGTACTTC.

V and J are TRBV6-5 and TRBJ2-3; 11 nucleotides agree with TRBD2. The CDR3 totals 15 residues. CDR1 is MNHEY, CDR2 SVGAGI, per germline. Trimming at V came to 6 bases and at J to 4 bases, leaving 6 bases not matched to a gene. The CDR3 bases are TGTGCCAGCAGACCGACTAGCGGGGTGCCAGATACGCAGTATTTT. Protein product: CASRPTSGVPDTQYF.

The chain combines TRBV29-1 with TRBJ2-5; 9 nucleotides match TRBD1. V was clipped by 7 bases and J by 5 bases; unmatched bases: 8. There are 13 residues in the CDR3. Per germline, CDR1 SQVTM and CDR2 ANQGSEA. The CDR3 sequence: CSGRDRVWETQYF. For the CDR3, the DNA is TGCAGCGGGCGGGACAGGGTCTGGGAGACCCAGTACTTC. Full variable domain (outside the CDR3, taken from reference TRBV29-1 and TRBJ2-5): SAVISQKPSRDICQRGTSLTIQCQVDSQVTMMFWYRQQPGQSLTLIATANQGSEATYESGFVIDKFPISRPNLTFSTLTVSNMSPEDSSIYLCSGRDRVWETQYFGPGTRLLVL.

A note on this clone: The same CDR3 arises from other DNA sequences in this sample as well. The chain is built from TRBV18 and TRBJ1-5; D unresolved. The CDR3 is 14 amino acids. Per the germline V gene, CDR1 is KGHSH and CDR2 is LQKENI. Trimming shortened V by 3 bases and J by 2 bases, and 8 bases separated the two germline ends. CDR3 DNA sequence: TGTGCCAGCTCACCGGGTCAGGGCAATCAGCCCCAGCATTTT. Protein product: CASSPGQGNQPQHF.

The genes are TRBV28 and TRBJ1-1, with TRBD1 identical over 8 bases. Germline loops: CDR1 MDHEN, CDR2 SYDVKM. This CDR3 comprises 17 residues. V was clipped by 1 base and J by 2 bases; unmatched bases: 9. The CDR3 loop reads CASSLSGGGGRNTEAFF. In DNA form, the CDR3 reads TGTGCCAGCAGTTTATCAGGGGGCGGGGGCCGAAACACTGAAGCTTTCTTT. The complete variable domain, with remaining parts taken from reference TRBV28 and TRBJ1-1, reads DVKVTQSSRYLVKRTGEKVFLECVQDMDHENMFWYRQDPGLGLRLIYFSYDVKMKEKGDIPEGYSVSREKKERFSLILESASTNQTSMYLCASSLSGGGGRNTEAFFGQGTRLTVV.

The chain has TRBV4-1 and TRBJ2-7, with 7 positions matching TRBD2. The CDR3 runs 15 residues. Germline lookup yields CDR1 MGHRA and CDR2 YSYEKL. V shed 1 base, J shed 4 bases, and the junction held 7 bases outside the gene matches. The CDR3 coding sequence is TGCGCCAGCAGCCAAGCCCCGGGACTACCATACGAGCAGTACTTC. This sequence encodes CASSQAPGLPYEQYF.

This chain links TRBV7-9 with TRBJ1-3; 9 bases line up with TRBD1. Per the germline V gene, CDR1 is SEHNR and CDR2 is FQNEAQ (reference sequence). This CDR3 spans 17 amino acids. J lost 0 bases, V lost 5 bases, and 8 bases had no gene match. The CDR3 spells CASSEAGTGYSGNTIYF. The DNA of the CDR3 is TGTGCCAGCAGCGAAGCCGGGACAGGGTACTCTGGAAACACCATATATTTT. Variable domain in full (rest from reference TRBV7-9 and TRBJ1-3): DTGVSQNPRHKITKRGQNVTFRCDPISEHNRLYWYRQTLGQGPEFLTYFQNEAQLEKSRLLSDRFSAERPKGSFSTLEIQRTEQGDSAMYLCASSEAGTGYSGNTIYFGEGSWLTVV.

The rearrangement uses TRBV7-2 and TRBJ1-2; D remains ambiguous. This CDR3 is built from 14 residues. The V gene's germline CDR1 is SGHTA and CDR2 FQGNSA. The ends were cut back, 5 bases at V and 7 bases at J, with 17 bases in the middle. CDR3: CASSPPPGFLGYTF. Here the CDR3 DNA reads TGTGCCAGCAGCCCGCCCCCGGGGTTCCTTGGCTACACCTTC. The variable domain in full, with the rest retrieved from reference TRBV7-2 and TRBJ1-2, is GAGVSQSPSNKVTEKGKDVELRCDPISGHTALYWYRQSLGQGLEFLIYFQGNSAPDKSGLPSDRFSAERTGGSVSTLTIQRTQQEDSAVYLCASSPPPGFLGYTFGSGTRLTVV.

The genes are TRBV2 and TRBJ2-5; TRBD1 matches at 9 bases. After removal of 6 bases from V and 5 bases from J, the junction contained 7 bases not matched to a gene. Germline CDR1 and CDR2: SNHLY and FYNNEI. The CDR3 has 14 amino acids. The CDR3 DNA reads TGTGCCAGCAGCAGACAGGGGGTCAGGGAGACCCAGTACTTC. It specifies CASSRQGVRETQYF.